This is a list of T cell receptor beta chains from one sample in a study of memory CD4+ T cells and cytomegalovirus serostatus. TCRdb keeps only in-frame clones here, not all; method: immunoSEQ multiplex PCR. The table includes some 52,000 clones, around 83% detected once. Source material: memory CD4+ T cells from blood. The receptors shown here come from an adult in good health and CMV-seropositive. The CDR3 runs from the conserved cysteine through the conserved F or W. Each record gives: clone size, V gene, D gene, J gene, CDR3 DNA, CDR3 protein. The D gene is left open where the match is weak. Clone size is shown for a subset of rows, as once, few, many or a class of expanded clone.

few	TRBV6-5	.	TRBJ2-2	TGTGCCAGCACCCCGGACAGATCCACCGGGGAGCTGTTTTTT	CASTPDRSTGELFF
.	TRBV5-1	TRBD2	TRBJ2-2	TGCGCCAGCAGTGGGCTAGCGGGGGTCCCCGGGGAGCTGTTTTTT	CASSGLAGVPGELFF
.	TRBV5-5	.	TRBJ1-4	TGTGCCAGCAGCTTGGCCCAAATGGGAGGTTACGAAAAACTGTTTTTT	CASSLAQMGGYEKLFF
.	TRBV7-8	TRBD2	TRBJ2-3	TGTGCCAGCAGCCCCGTAGCGGGCCCTAGCACAGATACGCAGTATTTT	CASSPVAGPSTDTQYF
.	TRBV7-3	TRBD1	TRBJ2-1	TGTGCCAGCAGCCTATATACCGGGACAGGTTACAATGAGCAGTTCTTC	CASSLYTGTGYNEQFF
.	TRBV10-2	TRBD1	TRBJ2-3	TGCGCCAGCAGTGGTGGCAGGGGGGATACGCAGTATTTT	CASSGGRGDTQYF
few	TRBV2	.	TRBJ2-3	TGTGCCAGCAGCCGACTGGCTTCTAGCACAGATACGCAGTATTTT	CASSRLASSTDTQYF
.	TRBV5-6	.	TRBJ2-1	TGTGCCAGCAGCTGGGGGGCGCCGGCTAATGAGCAGTTCTTC	CASSWGAPANEQFF
.	TRBV25-1	TRBD1	TRBJ2-7	TGTGCCAGCAGTGAAGGAGGGGACAGGGGCTACGAGCAGTACTTC	CASSEGGDRGYEQYF
few	TRBV2	TRBD2	TRBJ2-1	TGTGCCAGCAGCGAATTGAGGACTAGGGTTCATGAGCAGTTCTTC	CASSELRTRVHEQFF
few	TRBV18	.	TRBJ1-1	TGTGCCAGCTCACCGGGACAACACCGTGAAGCTTTCTTT	CASSPGQHREAFF
.	TRBV2	.	TRBJ1-5	TGTGCCAGCAGTCCGGAGCAGGGTAAAAGTCAGCCCCAGCATTTT	CASSPEQGKSQPQHF
.	TRBV30	TRBD1	TRBJ1-5	TGTGCCTGGAGTCCGCGACAGGGGGCTAATCAGCCCCAGCATTTT	CAWSPRQGANQPQHF
.	TRBV7-8	TRBD1	TRBJ1-1	TGTGCCAGCAGCCATATGGGACAGGGGATGCACACTGAAGCTTTCTTT	CASSHMGQGMHTEAFF
.	TRBV4-1	.	TRBJ2-1	TGCGCCAGCAGCCAAGACTGGGGGCCTGGGAACAATGAGCAGTTCTTC	CASSQDWGPGNNEQFF
once	TRBV25-1	.	TRBJ1-3	TGTGCCAGCAGCCCGCCCCGGATAGCAGGAAACACCATATATTTT	CASSPPRIAGNTIYF
.	TRBV6-6	.	TRBJ2-7	TGTGCCAGCAGTTACTCGAGATTAGTAGAGCAGTACTTC	CASSYSRLVEQYF
.	TRBV7-3	.	TRBJ2-7	TGTGCCAGCAGCCTAGGTCCGGGCAGTGTGAGCTCCTACGAGCAGTACTTC	CASSLGPGSVSSYEQYF
.	TRBV5-1	.	TRBJ2-7	TGCGCCAGCAGCTTGGAGGGGGGCTTCTACGAGCAGTACTTC	CASSLEGGFYEQYF
.	TRBV20-1	.	TRBJ2-7	TGCAGTGCTAGAGATGGAAGGGAGCAGTACTTC	CSARDGREQYF
.	TRBV20-1	.	TRBJ1-1	TGCAGAGTAGGGGCACGGACTGAAGCTTTCTTT	CRVGARTEAFF
medium-sized	TRBV6-6	.	TRBJ2-3	TGTGCCAGCAAAGCCCTGACCGCTCCGAGGGATACGCAGTATTTT	CASKALTAPRDTQYF
.	TRBV7-2	.	TRBJ1-2	TGTGCCAGCAGCTCGGAACAGGGTGGAATCAGTGGCTACACCTTC	CASSSEQGGISGYTF
.	TRBV5-1	TRBD1	TRBJ2-7	TGCGCCAGCAGAAGACAGGGGGGAAGCTACGAGCAGTACTTC	CASRRQGGSYEQYF
few	TRBV6-4	TRBD2	TRBJ2-1	TGTGCCAGCAGTGATCCCGGCCCCCGACTAGCGGGAAGCTCCTACAATGAGCGGTTCTTC	CASSDPGPRLAGSSYNERFF
.	TRBV5-1	TRBD1	TRBJ2-7	TGCGCCAGCAGCCCCGGGACAGGGCCCTACGAGCAGTACTTC	CASSPGTGPYEQYF
.	TRBV19	TRBD1	TRBJ2-5	TGTGCCAGTAGTCCGCGACAGGGCTCTGTTTTATTACAAGAGACCCAGTACTTC	CASSPRQGSVLLQETQYF
.	TRBV2	.	TRBJ1-3	TGTGCCAGCAGAAAACAGTCGACTGGAAACACCATATATTTT	CASRKQSTGNTIYF
.	TRBV28	.	TRBJ2-1	TGTGCCACCCACGGGAAAGGGTCCGGGGGCGGTGAGCAGTTCTTC	CATHGKGSGGGEQFF
.	TRBV11-1	.	TRBJ2-5	TGTGCCAGCAGCTTACGTGGGGCGTCGACCCAGTACTTC	CASSLRGASTQYF
.	TRBV7-8	TRBD2	TRBJ2-5	TGTGCCAGCAGCCTTGGGACTAGCGGGGGTATACAAGAGACCCAGTACTTC	CASSLGTSGGIQETQYF
.	TRBV5-1	TRBD1	TRBJ1-1	TGCGCCAGCAGATCAAGGACAGGGGGCTTGGGCACTGAAGCTTTCTTT	CASRSRTGGLGTEAFF
.	TRBV7-2	.	TRBJ1-1	TGTGCCAGCAGCTCTTCGGTCTGGGGGAGTGAAGCTTTCTTT	CASSSSVWGSEAFF
.	TRBV5-4	.	TRBJ2-5	TGTGCCAGCAGCTTATATCCGGGACACCAAGAGACCCAGTACTTC	CASSLYPGHQETQYF
once	TRBV5-1	.	TRBJ2-1	TGCGCCAGCAGCTTGGCGGCTAGTGAGCAGTTCTTC	CASSLAASEQFF
.	TRBV7-2	.	TRBJ1-4	TGTGCCAGCAGCTCCGGGACTTGGGGCGAAAAACTGTTTTTT	CASSSGTWGEKLFF
.	TRBV4-3	.	TRBJ1-4	TGCGCCAGCAGCCAAGATGCGAGGAGTAATGAAAAACTGTTTTTT	CASSQDARSNEKLFF
once	TRBV28	TRBD2	TRBJ2-1	TGTGCCAGCAGTTTAAGGACTAGCGGGCTACGCTACAATGAGCAGTTCTTC	CASSLRTSGLRYNEQFF
few	TRBV9	.	TRBJ2-3	TGTGCCAGCAGCGATGTGTCTAGCTACACAGATACGCAGTATTTT	CASSDVSSYTDTQYF
.	TRBV19	.	TRBJ2-3	TGTGCCAGTAGTGAGCAGAGGAATACGCAGTATTTT	CASSEQRNTQYF